This TCR beta chain was profiled in a study of T cell changes during pregnancy in multiple sclerosis. The junction had 8 bases not matched to a gene; V was cut back by 5 bases and J by 5 bases. Germline assignment: CDR1 SGHTA and CDR2 FQGNSA. This CDR3 comprises 16 residues. Libraries were prepared by immunoSEQ multiplex PCR; TCRdb keeps only in-frame clonotypes and omits some of them. The sample has some 81,000 clones, about 92% seen once. Specimen: peripheral blood, collected after pregnancy. The chain combines TRBV7-2 with TRBJ2-1; 11 bases fit TRBD2. The receptor's source is a female donor in good health, enrolled as a control in a pregnancy study. CDR3 protein: CASSHGGTSGNNEQFF. The CDR3 nucleotides read TGTGCCAGCAGCCATGGGGGGACTAGCGGCAACAATGAGCAGTTCTTC.